A single T cell receptor (beta chain) is shown here with its context. The data are from a study of blood T cell repertoires in COVID-19. V trimming: 2 bases; J trimming: 10 bases; junction bases outside the gene matches: 10. The CDR3 runs 17 residues. Germline V gene sequence: CDR1 SGDLS, CDR2 YYNGEE. Authors' methods: The assay estimated nucleated cells by amplifying reference gene primers. The table came from immunoSEQ multiplex PCR; TCRdb's copy has only in-frame clones and leaves some out. Clone size and the V and J calls come from that table; the DNA yielded D and trimming. The table has about 230,000 clones, 88% seen once.

The sequencing input was peripheral blood. The rearrangement uses TRBV9 and TRBJ1-6, with TRBD1 matching over 12 bases. The receptor's source is a woman aged 60-75 years with acute or convalescent COVID-19. The DNA of the CDR3 is TGTGCCAGCAGCGTGGGGGACAGGGGGCGAGTAGCCTCACCCCTCCACTTT. The encoded protein is CASSVGDRGRVASPLHF.